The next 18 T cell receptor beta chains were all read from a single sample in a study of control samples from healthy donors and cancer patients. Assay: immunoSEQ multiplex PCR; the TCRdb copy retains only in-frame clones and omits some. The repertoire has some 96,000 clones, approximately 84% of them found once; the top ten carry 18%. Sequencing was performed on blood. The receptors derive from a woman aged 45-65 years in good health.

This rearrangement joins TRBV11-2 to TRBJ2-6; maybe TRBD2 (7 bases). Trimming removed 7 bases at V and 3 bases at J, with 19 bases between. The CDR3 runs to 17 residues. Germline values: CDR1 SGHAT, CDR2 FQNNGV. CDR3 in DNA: TGTGCCAGCACCCGAAGCGCGGGGGCGCTTGGGGCCAACGTCCTGACTTTC. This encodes CASTRSAGALGANVLTF.

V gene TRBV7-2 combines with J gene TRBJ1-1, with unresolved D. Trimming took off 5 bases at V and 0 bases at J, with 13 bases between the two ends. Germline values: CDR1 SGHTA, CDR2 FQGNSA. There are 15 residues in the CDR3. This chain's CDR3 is CASSPFDGLNTEAFF. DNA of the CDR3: TGTGCCAGCAGCCCCTTTGACGGTTTGAACACTGAAGCTTTCTTT.

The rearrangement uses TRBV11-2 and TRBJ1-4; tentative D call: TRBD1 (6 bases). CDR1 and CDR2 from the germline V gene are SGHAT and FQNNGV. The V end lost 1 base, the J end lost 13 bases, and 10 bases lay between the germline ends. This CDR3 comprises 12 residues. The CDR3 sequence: CASSLGGRGLFF. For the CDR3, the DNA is TGTGCCAGCAGCTTAGGGGGGCGCGGACTGTTTTTT.

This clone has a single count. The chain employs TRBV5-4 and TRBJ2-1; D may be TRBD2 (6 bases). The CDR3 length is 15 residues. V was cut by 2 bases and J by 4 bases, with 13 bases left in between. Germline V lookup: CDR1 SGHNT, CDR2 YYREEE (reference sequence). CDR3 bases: TGTGCCAGCAGCTTTAATGTAGCGGTTTACAATGAGCAGTTCTTC. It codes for CASSFNVAVYNEQFF. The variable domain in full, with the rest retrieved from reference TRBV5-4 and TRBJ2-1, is ETGVTQSPTHLIKTRGQQVTLRCSSQSGHNTVSWYQQALGQGPQFIFQYYREEENGRGNFPPRFSGLQFPNYSSELNVNALELDDSALYLCASSFNVAVYNEQFFGPGTRLTVL.

DNA of the CDR3: TGTGCCAGCAGCTTGGCGGCGGGAGGGGGGACAGATACGCAGTATTTT. Translating it yields CASSLAAGGGTDTQYF. V gene TRBV5-4 combines with J gene TRBJ2-3; TRBD2 matches 9 bases. Germline V CDR1 and CDR2: SGHNT, YYREEE (reference sequence). Trimming took 0 bases from V and 3 from J; bases not matched to a gene: 5. The CDR3 covers 16 residues.

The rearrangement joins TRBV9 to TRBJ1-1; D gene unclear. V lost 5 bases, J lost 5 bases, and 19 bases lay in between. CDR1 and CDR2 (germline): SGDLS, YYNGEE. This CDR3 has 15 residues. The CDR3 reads CASSLNGDFWTEAFF. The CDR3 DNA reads TGTGCCAGCAGTCTAAATGGGGATTTTTGGACTGAAGCTTTCTTT. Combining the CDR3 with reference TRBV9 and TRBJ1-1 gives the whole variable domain DSGVTQTPKHLITATGQRVTLRCSPRSGDLSVYWYQQSLDQGLQFLIQYYNGEERAKGNILERFSAQQFPDLHSELNLSSLELGDSALYFCASSLNGDFWTEAFFGQGTRLTVV.

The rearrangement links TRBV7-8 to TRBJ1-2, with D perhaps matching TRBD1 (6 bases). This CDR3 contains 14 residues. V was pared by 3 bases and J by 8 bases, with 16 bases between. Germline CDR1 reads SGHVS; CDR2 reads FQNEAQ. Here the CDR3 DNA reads TGTGCCAGCAGCTTTACCGGGACATCATGGGGCTACACCTTC. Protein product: CASSFTGTSWGYTF.

This chain's CDR3 is CASTGGSRDTQYF. In nucleotides, the CDR3 is TGTGCCAGCACTGGGGGATCGCGGGATACGCAGTATTTT. V gene TRBV12-3 or TRBV12-4 combines with J gene TRBJ2-3; D assignment may be TRBD1 or TRBD2 (5 bases each). The CDR3 is 13 amino acids. With 7 bases removed from V and 6 bases from J, the gap between germline ends came to 14 bases.

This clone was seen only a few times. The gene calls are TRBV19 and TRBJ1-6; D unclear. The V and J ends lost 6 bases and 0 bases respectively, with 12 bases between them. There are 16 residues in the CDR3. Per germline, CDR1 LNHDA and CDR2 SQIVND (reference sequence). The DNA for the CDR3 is TGTGCCAGTAGGGCCCTTCTAAGCTCCTATAATTCACCCCTCCACTTT. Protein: CASRALLSSYNSPLHF.

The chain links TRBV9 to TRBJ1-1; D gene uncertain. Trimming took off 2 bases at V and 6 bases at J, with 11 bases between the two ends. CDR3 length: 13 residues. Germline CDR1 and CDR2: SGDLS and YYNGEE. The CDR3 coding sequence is TGTGCCAGCAGCGTTGTTCTGGGGTCTGAAGCTTTCTTT. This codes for CASSVVLGSEAFF.

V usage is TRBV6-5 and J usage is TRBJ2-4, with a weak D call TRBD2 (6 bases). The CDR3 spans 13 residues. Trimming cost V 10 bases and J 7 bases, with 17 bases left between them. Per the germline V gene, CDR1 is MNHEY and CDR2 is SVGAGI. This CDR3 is CATAGPLMNIQYF. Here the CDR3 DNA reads TGTGCCACCGCGGGACCCCTTATGAACATTCAGTACTTC.

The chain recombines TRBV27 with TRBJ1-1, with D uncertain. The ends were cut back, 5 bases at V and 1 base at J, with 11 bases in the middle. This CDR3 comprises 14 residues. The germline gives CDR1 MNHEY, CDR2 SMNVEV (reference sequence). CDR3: CASSPRGENTEAFF. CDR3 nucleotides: TGTGCCAGCAGTCCACGGGGAGAGAACACTGAAGCTTTCTTT.

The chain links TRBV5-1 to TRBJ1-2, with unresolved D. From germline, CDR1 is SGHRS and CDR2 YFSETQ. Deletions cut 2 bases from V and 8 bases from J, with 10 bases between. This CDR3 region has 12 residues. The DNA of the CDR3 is TGCGCCAGCAGCTTATCTGCCGTCGGCTACACCTTC. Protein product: CASSLSAVGYTF.

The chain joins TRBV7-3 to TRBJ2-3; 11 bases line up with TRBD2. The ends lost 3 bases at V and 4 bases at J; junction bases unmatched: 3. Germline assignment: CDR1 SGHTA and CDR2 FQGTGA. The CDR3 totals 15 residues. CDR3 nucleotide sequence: TGTGCCAGCAGCTTTAGCGGGGGGGGATCAGATACGCAGTATTTT. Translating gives CASSFSGGGSDTQYF.

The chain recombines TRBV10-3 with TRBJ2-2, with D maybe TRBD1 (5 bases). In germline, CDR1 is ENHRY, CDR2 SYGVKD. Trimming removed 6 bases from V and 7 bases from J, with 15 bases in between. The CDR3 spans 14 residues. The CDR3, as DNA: TGTGCCATCAGCCTAGGGGCCCAGGGCGGGGAGCTGTTTTTT. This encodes CAISLGAQGGELFF.

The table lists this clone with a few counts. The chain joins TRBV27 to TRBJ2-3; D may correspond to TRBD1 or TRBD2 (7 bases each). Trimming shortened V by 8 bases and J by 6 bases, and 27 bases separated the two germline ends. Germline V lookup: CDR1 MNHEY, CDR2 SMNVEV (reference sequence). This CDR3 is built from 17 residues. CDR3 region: CASHRGASSTRGDTQYF. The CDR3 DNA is TGTGCCAGCCATCGGGGGGCGAGTTCCACCAGGGGGGATACGCAGTATTTT.

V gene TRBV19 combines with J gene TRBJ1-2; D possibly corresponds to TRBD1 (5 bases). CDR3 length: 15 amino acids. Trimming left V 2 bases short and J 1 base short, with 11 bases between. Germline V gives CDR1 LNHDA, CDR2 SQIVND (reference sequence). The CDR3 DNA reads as TGTGCCAGTAGTATATCGACAGCTCGTAACTATGGCTACACCTTC. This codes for CASSISTARNYGYTF.

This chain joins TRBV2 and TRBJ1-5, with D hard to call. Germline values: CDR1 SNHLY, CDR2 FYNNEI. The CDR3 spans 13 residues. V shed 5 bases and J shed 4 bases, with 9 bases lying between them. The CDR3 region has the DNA TGTGCCAGCAGTCGACGGGAGAATCAGCCCCAGCATTTT. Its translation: CASSRRENQPQHF. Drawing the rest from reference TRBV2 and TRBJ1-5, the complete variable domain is EPEVTQTPSHQVTQMGQEVILRCVPISNHLYFYWYRQILGQKVEFLVSFYNNEISEKSEIFDDQFSVERPDGSNFTLKIRSTKLEDSAMYFCASSRRENQPQHFGDGTRLSIL.